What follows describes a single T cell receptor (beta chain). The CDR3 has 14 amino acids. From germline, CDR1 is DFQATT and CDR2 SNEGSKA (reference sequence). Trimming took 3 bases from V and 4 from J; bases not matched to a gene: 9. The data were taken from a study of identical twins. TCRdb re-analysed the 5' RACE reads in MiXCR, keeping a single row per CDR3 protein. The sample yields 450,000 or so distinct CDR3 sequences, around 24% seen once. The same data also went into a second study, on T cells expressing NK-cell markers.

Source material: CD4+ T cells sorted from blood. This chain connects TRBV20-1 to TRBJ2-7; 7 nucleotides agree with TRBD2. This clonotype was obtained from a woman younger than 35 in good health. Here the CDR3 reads CSASPRDYQYEQYF. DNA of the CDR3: TGCAGTGCTAGCCCCCGGGACTATCAATACGAGCAGTACTTC.